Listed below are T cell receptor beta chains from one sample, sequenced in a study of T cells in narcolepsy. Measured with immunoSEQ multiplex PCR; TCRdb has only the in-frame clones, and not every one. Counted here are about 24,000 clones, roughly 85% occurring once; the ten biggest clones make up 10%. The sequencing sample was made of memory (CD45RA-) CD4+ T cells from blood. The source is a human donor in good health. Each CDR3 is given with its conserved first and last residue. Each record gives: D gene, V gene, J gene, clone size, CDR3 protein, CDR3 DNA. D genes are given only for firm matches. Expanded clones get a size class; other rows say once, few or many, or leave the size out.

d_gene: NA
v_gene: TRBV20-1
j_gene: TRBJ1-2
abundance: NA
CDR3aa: CSATGSGGYTF
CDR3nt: TGCAGTGCTACAGGGTCGGGTGGCTACACCTTC

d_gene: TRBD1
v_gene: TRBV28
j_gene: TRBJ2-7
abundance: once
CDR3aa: CASSKQGPLDYEQYF
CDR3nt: TGTGCCAGCAGCAAACAGGGGCCTCTTGACTACGAGCAGTACTTC

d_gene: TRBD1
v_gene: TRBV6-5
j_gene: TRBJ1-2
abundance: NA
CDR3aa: CASSYSGTEYGYTF
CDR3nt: TGTGCCAGCAGTTACTCCGGGACAGAATATGGCTACACCTTC

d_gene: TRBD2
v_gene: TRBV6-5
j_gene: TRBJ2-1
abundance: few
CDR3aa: CASSLQGTSGRFF
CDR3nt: TGTGCCAGCAGTCTACAGGGGACTAGCGGGAGATTCTTC

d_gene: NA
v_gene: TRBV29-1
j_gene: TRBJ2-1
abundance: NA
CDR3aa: CSVVGRVYNEQFF
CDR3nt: TGCAGCGTTGTGGGCAGGGTCTACAATGAGCAGTTCTTC

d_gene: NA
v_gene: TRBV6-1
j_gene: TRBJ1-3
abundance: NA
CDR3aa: CASRSSGSAGNTIYF
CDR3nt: TGTGCCAGCAGATCAAGTGGCAGCGCTGGAAACACCATATATTTT

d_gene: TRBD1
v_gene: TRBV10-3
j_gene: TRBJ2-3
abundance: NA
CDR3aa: CAISGTRTGTDTQYF
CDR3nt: TGTGCCATCAGTGGAACCCGGACAGGGACAGATACGCAGTATTTT

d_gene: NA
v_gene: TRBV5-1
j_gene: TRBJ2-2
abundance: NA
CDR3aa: CASSSAGGELFF
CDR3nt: TGCGCCAGCAGCTCCGCCGGCGGGGAGCTGTTTTTT

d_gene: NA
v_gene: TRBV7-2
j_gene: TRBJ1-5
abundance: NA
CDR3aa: CASSPGRGSRLQPQHF
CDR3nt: TGTGCCAGCAGCCCCGGAAGGGGGAGCCGTCTCCAGCCCCAGCATTTT

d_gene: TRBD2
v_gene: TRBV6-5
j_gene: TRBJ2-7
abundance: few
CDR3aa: CASSSRLAGGYEQYF
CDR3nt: TGTGCCAGCAGCTCCCGACTAGCGGGGGGGTACGAGCAGTACTTC

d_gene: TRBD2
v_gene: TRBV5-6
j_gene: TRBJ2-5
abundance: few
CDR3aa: CASSLTLMGGRGAETQYF
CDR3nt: TGTGCCAGCAGCTTGACTCTTATGGGAGGGAGGGGTGCCGAGACCCAGTACTTC

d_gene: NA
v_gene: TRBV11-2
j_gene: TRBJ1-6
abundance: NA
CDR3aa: CASSGGSSYNSPLHF
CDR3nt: TGTGCCAGCAGCGGGGGGAGCTCCTATAATTCACCCCTCCACTTT

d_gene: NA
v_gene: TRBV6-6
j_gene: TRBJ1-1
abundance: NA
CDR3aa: CASSFRGSTEAFF
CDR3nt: TGTGCCAGCAGTTTCAGGGGTTCCACTGAAGCTTTCTTT

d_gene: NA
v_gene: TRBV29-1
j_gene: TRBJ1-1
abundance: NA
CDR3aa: CSVVNTEAFF
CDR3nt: TGCAGCGTTGTGAACACTGAAGCTTTCTTT

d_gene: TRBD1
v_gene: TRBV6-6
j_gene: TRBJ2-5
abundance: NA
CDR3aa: CASSSKSGQGETQYF
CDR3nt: TGTGCCAGCAGTTCCAAATCTGGACAGGGAGAGACCCAGTACTTC

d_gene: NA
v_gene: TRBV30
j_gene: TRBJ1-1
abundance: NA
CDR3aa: CAWRTRGRGGITEAFF
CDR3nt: TGTGCCTGGAGGACGAGGGGACGGGGAGGGATCACTGAAGCTTTCTTT

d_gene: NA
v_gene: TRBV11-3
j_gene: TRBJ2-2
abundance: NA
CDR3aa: CASSFGGSGPHTGELFF
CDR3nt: TGTGCCAGCAGCTTTGGGGGGTCGGGGCCCCACACCGGGGAGCTGTTTTTT

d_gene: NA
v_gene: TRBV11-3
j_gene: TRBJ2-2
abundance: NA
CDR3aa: CASSLDGTGELFF
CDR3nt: TGTGCCAGCAGCTTAGATGGCACCGGGGAGCTGTTTTTT

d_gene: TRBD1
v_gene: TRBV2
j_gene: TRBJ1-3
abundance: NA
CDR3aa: CASSEEPRAGGRNTIYF
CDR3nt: TGTGCCAGCAGTGAGGAACCCCGTGCAGGGGGCAGAAACACCATATATTTT

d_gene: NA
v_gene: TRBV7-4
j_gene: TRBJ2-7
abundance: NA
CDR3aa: CASTDGQYEQYF
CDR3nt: TGTGCCAGCACAGATGGCCAGTACGAGCAGTACTTC

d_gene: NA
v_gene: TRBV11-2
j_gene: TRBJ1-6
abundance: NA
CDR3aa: CASKGNSPLHF
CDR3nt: TGTGCCAGCAAAGGGAATTCACCCCTCCACTTT

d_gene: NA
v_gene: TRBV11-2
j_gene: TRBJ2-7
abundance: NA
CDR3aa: CASSLGLQTYEQYF
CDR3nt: TGTGCCAGCAGCCTTGGACTTCAAACCTACGAGCAGTACTTC

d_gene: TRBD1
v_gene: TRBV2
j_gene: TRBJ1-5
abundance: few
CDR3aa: CASSGQGSAPQHF
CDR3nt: TGTGCCAGCAGTGGACAGGGATCGGCGCCCCAGCATTTT

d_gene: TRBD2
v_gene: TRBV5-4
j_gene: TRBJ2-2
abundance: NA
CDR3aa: CASSLPKWREGQGTGELFF
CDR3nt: TGTGCCAGCAGCTTGCCCAAATGGCGGGAGGGCCAAGGCACCGGGGAGCTGTTTTTT

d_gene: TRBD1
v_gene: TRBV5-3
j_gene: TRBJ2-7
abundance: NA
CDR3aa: CASSPEGQVLYEQYF
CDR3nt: TGTGCCAGCAGCCCGGAAGGACAGGTACTCTACGAGCAGTACTTC

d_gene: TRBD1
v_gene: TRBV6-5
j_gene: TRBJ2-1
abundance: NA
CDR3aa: CASSYVGGSWNEQFF
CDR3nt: TGTGCCAGCAGTTACGTAGGGGGCTCTTGGAATGAGCAGTTCTTC